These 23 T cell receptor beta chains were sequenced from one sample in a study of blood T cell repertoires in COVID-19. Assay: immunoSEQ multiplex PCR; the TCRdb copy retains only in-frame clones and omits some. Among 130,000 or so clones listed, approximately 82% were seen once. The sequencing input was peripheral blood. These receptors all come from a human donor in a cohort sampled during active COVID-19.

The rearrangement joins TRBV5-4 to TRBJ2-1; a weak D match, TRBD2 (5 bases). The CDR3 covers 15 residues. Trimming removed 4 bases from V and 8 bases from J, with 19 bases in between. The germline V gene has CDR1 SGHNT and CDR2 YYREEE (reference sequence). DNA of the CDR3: TGTGCCAGCAGCCCGGGATTAAGTCGCCCCCATGAGCAGTTCTTC. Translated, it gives CASSPGLSRPHEQFF.

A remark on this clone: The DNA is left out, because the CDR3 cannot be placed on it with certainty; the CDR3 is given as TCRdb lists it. The CDR3 sequence is CASSSSPGTGNRF. The gene calls are TRBV7-9 and TRBJ2-7; TRBD1, the table's D call, lacks a check against the DNA. The CDR3 spans 13 residues, counting both ends. Germline assignment: CDR1 SEHNR and CDR2 FQNEAQ (reference sequence).

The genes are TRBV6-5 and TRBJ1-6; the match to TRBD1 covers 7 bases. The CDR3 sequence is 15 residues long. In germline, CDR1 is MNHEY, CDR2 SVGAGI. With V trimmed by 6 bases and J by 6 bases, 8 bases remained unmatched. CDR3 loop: CASRIDRVGNSPLHF. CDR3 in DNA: TGTGCCAGCAGGATCGACAGGGTGGGTAATTCACCCCTCCACTTT.

CDR3 loop: CASSLQGQIEAFF. The CDR3 region has the DNA TGTGCCAGCAGTTTACAAGGACAGATTGAAGCTTTCTTT. The J gene is TRBJ1-1, the V gene TRBV28, with D possibly matching TRBD1 (6 bases). There are 13 residues in the CDR3. Deletions cut 2 bases from V and 7 bases from J, with 11 bases between. CDR1 is MDHEN and CDR2 is SYDVKM in the germline V gene.

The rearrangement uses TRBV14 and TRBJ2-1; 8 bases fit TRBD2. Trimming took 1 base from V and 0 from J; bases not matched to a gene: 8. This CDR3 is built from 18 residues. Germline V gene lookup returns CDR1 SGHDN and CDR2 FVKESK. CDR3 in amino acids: CASSQVLRGRNSYNEQFF. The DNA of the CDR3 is TGTGCCAGCAGCCAAGTTTTGCGCGGGAGGAACTCCTACAATGAGCAGTTCTTC.

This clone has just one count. Written as DNA, the CDR3 is TGTGCCAGCAGCTTATCGGGGACAGGGTGGAATGAGCAGTTCTTC. This codes for CASSLSGTGWNEQFF. V usage is TRBV7-2 and J usage is TRBJ2-1; 9 bases line up with TRBD1. This CDR3 is built from 15 residues. After removal of 2 bases from V and 7 bases from J, the junction contained 6 bases not matched to a gene. Germline assignment: CDR1 SGHTA and CDR2 FQGNSA.

The CDR3 sequence: CASSLGTTTNEKLFF. CDR3 coding DNA: TGCGCCAGCAGCTTAGGGACTACAACTAATGAAAAACTGTTTTTT. The chain recombines TRBV5-1 with TRBJ1-4; maybe TRBD1 (5 bases). Germline V gene data show CDR1 as SGHRS and CDR2 as YFSETQ. V shed 2 bases and J shed 0 bases, with 8 bases lying between them. The CDR3 sequence is 15 residues long.

This chain's CDR3 is CASSLVGGTSGASYNEQFF. The CDR3 nucleotides read TGTGCCAGCAGCTTAGTAGGCGGGACTAGCGGTGCCTCCTACAATGAGCAGTTCTTC. The genes are TRBV7-2 and TRBJ2-1; 11 bases are shared with TRBD2. The CDR3 has 19 amino acids. V trimming: 1 base; J trimming: 0 bases; junction bases outside the gene matches: 8. CDR1 is SGHTA, CDR2 FQGNSA, per germline.

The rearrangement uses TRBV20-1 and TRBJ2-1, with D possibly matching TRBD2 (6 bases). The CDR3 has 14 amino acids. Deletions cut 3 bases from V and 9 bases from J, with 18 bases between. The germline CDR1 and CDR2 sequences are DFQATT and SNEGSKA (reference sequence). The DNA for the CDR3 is TGCAGTGCTAGTCGACCGGGAGCTTCTGTTGAGCAGTTCTTC. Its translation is CSASRPGASVEQFF.

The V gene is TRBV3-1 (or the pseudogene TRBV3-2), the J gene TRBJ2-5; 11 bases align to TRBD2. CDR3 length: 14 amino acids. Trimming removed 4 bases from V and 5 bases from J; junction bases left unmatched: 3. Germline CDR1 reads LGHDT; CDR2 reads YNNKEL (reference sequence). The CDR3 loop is CASSPRTSGETQYF. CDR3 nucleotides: TGTGCCAGCAGCCCCAGGACTAGCGGGGAGACCCAGTACTTC.

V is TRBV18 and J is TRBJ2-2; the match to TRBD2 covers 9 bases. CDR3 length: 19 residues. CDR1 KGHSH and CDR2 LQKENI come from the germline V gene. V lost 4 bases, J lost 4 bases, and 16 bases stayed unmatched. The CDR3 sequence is CASSLATGTLAGPTGELFF. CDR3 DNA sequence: TGTGCCAGCTCACTTGCGACAGGGACGCTAGCGGGACCCACCGGGGAGCTGTTTTTT.

The CDR3 DNA is TGTGCCAGCAGCCACATTAGGACAGGGGCGAACACCGGGGAGCTGTTTTTT. Encoded protein: CASSHIRTGANTGELFF. This chain connects TRBV3-1 (or the pseudogene TRBV3-2) to TRBJ2-2; 9 positions match TRBD1. Germline assignment: CDR1 LGHDT and CDR2 YNNKEL (reference sequence). This CDR3 is built from 17 residues. V trimming: 3 bases; J trimming: 0 bases; junction bases outside the gene matches: 5.

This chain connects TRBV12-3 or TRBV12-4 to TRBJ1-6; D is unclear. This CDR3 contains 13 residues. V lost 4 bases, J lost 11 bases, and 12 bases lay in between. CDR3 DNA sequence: TGTGCCAGCAGTTCGTGGGCAGATGCACCCCTCCACTTT. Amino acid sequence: CASSSWADAPLHF.

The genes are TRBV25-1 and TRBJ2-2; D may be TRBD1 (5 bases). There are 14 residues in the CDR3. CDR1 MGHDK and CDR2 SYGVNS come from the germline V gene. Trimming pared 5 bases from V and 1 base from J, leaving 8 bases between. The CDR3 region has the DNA TGTGCCAGCAGTTCCCAGGGGAACACCGGGGAGCTGTTTTTT. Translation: CASSSQGNTGELFF. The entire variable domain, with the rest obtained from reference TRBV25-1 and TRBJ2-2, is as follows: EADIYQTPRYLVIGTGKKITLECSQTMGHDKMYWYQQDPGMELHLIHYSYGVNSTEKGDLSSESTVSRIRTEHFPLTLESARPSHTSQYLCASSSQGNTGELFFGEGSRLTVL.

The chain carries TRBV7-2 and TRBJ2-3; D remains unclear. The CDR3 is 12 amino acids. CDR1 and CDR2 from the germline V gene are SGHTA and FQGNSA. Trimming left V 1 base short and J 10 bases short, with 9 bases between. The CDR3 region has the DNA TGTGCCAGCAGCTTAGGGTCCAGTTCGCAGTATTTT. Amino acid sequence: CASSLGSSSQYF.

This CDR3 reads CSASPGEYGYTF. The CDR3 DNA reads TGCAGTGCTAGTCCAGGGGAGTATGGCTACACCTTC. The chain employs TRBV20-1 and TRBJ1-2; tentatively, D is TRBD1 (6 bases). This CDR3 region has 12 residues. Trimming took 3 bases from V and 5 from J, leaving 10 bases between them. Germline CDR1 is DFQATT and CDR2 is SNEGSKA (reference sequence).

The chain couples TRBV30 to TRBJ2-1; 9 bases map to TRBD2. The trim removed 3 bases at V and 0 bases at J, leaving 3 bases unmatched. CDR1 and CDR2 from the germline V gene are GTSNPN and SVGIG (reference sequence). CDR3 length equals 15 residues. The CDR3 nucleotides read TGTGCCTGGAGAGGTAGCGGGAGCTCCTACAATGAGCAGTTCTTC. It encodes CAWRGSGSSYNEQFF.

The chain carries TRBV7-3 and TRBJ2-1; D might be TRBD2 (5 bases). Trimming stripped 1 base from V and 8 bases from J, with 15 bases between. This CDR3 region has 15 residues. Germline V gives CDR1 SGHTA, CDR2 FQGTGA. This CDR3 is CASSLMAVANHEQFF. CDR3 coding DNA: TGTGCCAGCAGCTTAATGGCAGTAGCGAACCATGAGCAGTTCTTC.

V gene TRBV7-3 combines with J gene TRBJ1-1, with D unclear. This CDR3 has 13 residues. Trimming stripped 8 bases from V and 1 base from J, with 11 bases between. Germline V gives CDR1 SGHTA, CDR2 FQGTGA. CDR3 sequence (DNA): TGTGCCAGCGGCCGCTCGGGGAACACTGAAGCTTTCTTT. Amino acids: CASGRSGNTEAFF.

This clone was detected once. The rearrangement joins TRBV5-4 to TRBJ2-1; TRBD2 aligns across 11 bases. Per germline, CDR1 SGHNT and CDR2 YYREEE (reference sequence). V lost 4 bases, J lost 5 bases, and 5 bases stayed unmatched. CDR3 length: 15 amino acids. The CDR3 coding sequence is TGTGCCAGCAGCGAGACTAGCGGGACCCACAATGAGCAGTTCTTC. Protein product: CASSETSGTHNEQFF.

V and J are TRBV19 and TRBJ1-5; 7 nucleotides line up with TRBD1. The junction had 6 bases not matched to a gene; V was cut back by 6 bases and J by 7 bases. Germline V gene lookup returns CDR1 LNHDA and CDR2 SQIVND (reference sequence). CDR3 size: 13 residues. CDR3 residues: CASSLQQGQPQHF. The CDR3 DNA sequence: TGTGCCAGTAGCCTACAACAGGGGCAGCCCCAGCATTTT.

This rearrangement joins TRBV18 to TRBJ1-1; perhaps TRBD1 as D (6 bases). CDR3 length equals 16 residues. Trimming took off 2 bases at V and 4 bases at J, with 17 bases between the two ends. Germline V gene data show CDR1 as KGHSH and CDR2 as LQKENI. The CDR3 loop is CASSPTTGTAGTEAFF. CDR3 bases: TGTGCCAGCTCACCAACAACAGGGACGGCTGGCACTGAAGCTTTCTTT.

CDR3 DNA sequence: TGTGCCAGCAGTTCCCCTCGGGGTGCACTAAATTCACCCCTCCACTTT. Translated, it gives CASSSPRGALNSPLHF. The V call is TRBV27, the J call TRBJ1-6, with D uncertain. CDR1 and CDR2 (germline): MNHEY, SMNVEV (reference sequence). Trimming took 4 bases from V and 7 from J, leaving 17 bases between them. This CDR3 spans 16 amino acids.